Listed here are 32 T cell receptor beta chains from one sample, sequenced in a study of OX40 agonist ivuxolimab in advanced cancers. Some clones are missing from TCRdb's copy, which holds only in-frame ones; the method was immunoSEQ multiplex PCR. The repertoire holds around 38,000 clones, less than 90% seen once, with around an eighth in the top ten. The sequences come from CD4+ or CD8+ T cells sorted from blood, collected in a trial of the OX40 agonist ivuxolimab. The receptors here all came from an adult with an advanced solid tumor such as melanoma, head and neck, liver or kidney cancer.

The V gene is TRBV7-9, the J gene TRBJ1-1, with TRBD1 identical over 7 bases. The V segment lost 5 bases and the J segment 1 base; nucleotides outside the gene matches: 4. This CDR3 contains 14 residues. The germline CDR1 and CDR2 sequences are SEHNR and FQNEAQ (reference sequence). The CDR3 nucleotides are TGTGCCAGCAGCGCGAGGACAGGGAACACTGAAGCTTTCTTT. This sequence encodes CASSARTGNTEAFF.

The CDR3 DNA reads as TGTGCCAGCAGTTACCGGGGGACGGGCACCGGGGAGCTGTTTTTT. It specifies CASSYRGTGTGELFF. The J gene is TRBJ2-2, the V gene TRBV6-5, with D possibly matching TRBD2 (6 bases). Germline V gene data show CDR1 as MNHEY and CDR2 as SVGAGI. Trimming left V 2 bases short and J 4 bases short, with 11 bases between. This CDR3 region has 15 residues.

Written as DNA, the CDR3 is TGTGCCAGCAGCGTAGGTACAGGGGGGTATGGCTACACCTTC. Residues: CASSVGTGGYGYTF. The chain has TRBV9 and TRBJ1-2; 8 positions agree with TRBD1. CDR3 length: 14 residues. CDR1 and CDR2 (germline): SGDLS, YYNGEE. The junction had 3 bases not matched to a gene; V was cut back by 0 bases and J by 5 bases.

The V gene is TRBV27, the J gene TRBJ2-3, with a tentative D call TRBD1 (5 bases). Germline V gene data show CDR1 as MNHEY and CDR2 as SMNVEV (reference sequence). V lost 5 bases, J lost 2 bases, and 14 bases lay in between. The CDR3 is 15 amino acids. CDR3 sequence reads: CASSPLRELTDTQYF. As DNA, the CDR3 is TGTGCCAGCAGTCCCCTCAGGGAACTCACAGATACGCAGTATTTT.

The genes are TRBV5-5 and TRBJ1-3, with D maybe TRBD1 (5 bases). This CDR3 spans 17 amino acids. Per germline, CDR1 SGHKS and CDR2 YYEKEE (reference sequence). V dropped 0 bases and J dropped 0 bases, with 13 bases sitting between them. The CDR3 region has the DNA TGTGCCAGCAGCTTGGCCTGGGGCGTACGCTCTGGAAACACCATATATTTT. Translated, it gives CASSLAWGVRSGNTIYF. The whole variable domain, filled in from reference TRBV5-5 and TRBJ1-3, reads DAGVTQSPTHLIKTRGQQVTLRCSPISGHKSVSWYQQVLGQGPQFIFQYYEKEERGRGNFPDRFSARQFPNYSSELNVNALLLGDSALYLCASSLAWGVRSGNTIYFGEGSWLTVV.

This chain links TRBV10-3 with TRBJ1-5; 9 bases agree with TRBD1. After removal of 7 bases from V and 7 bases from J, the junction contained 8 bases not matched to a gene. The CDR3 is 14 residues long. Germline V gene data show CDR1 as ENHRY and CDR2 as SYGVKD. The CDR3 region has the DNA TGTGCCATCAACGAAGGACAGGGGAGCCAGCCCCAGCATTTT. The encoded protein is CAINEGQGSQPQHF.

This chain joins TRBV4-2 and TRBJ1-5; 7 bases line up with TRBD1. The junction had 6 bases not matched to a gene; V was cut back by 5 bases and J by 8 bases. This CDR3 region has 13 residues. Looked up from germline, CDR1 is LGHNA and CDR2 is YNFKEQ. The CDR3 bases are TGTGCCAGCAGCTTTTACAGGGGCAAGCCCCAGCATTTT. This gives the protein CASSFYRGKPQHF.

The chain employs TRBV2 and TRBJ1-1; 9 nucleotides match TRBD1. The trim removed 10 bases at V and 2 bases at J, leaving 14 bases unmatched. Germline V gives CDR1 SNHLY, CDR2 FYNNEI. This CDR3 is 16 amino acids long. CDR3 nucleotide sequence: TGTGCCACCCCTCCCGGGACAGGGAGGCCCAACACTGAAGCTTTCTTT. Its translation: CATPPGTGRPNTEAFF.

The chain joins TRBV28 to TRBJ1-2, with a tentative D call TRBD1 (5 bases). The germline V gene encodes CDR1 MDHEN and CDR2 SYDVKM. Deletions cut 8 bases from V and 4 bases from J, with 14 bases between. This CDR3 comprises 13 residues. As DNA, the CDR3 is TGTGCCAGCCAAACAGGCTCGGGCTATGGCTACACCTTC. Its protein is CASQTGSGYGYTF.

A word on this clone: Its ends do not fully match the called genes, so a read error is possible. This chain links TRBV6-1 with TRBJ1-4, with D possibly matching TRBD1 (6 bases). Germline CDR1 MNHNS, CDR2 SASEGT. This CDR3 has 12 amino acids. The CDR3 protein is CASTEGGEKLFF. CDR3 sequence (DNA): TGTGCCAGCACTGAAGGGGGTGAAAAACTGTTTTTT.

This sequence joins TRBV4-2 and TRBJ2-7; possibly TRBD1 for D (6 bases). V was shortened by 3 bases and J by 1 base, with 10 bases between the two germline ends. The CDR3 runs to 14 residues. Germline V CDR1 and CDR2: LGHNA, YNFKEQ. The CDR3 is CASSHGDTSYEQYF. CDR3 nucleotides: TGTGCCAGCAGCCATGGGGACACGTCCTACGAGCAGTACTTC.

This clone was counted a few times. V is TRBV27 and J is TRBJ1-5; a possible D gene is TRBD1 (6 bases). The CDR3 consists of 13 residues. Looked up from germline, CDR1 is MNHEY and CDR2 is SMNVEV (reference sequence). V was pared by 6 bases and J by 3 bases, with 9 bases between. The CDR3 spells CASRGQNNQPQHF. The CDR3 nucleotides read TGTGCCAGCAGAGGACAGAACAATCAGCCCCAGCATTTT.

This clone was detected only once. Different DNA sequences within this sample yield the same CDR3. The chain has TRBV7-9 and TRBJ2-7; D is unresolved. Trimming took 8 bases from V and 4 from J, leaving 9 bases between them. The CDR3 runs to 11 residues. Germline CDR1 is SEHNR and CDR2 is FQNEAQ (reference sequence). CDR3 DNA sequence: TGTGCCAGCTCCCCGGATTACGAGCAGTACTTC. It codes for CASSPDYEQYF.

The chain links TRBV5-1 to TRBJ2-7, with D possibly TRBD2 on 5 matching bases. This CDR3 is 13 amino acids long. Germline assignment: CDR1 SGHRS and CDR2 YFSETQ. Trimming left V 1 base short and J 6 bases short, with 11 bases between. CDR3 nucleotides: TGCGCCAGCAGCTTGTGGGCTAGCCCCGAGCAGTACTTC. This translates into CASSLWASPEQYF. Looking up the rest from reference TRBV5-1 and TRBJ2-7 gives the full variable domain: KAGVTQTPRYLIKTRGQQVTLSCSPISGHRSVSWYQQTPGQGLQFLFEYFSETQRNKGNFPGRFSGRQFSNSRSEMNVSTLELGDSALYLCASSLWASPEQYFGPGTRLTVT.

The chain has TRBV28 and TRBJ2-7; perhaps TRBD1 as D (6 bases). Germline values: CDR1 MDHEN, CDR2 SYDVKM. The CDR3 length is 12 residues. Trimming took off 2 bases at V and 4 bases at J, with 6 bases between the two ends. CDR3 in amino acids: CASSLGQYEQYF. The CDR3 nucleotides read TGTGCCAGCAGTTTAGGACAGTACGAGCAGTACTTC.

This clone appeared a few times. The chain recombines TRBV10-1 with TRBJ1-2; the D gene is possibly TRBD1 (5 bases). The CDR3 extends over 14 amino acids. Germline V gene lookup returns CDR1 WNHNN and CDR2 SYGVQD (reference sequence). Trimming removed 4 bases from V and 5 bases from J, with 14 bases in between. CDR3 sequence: CASSGQGILYGYTF. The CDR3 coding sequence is TGCGCCAGCAGTGGGCAGGGTATCTTGTATGGCTACACCTTC.

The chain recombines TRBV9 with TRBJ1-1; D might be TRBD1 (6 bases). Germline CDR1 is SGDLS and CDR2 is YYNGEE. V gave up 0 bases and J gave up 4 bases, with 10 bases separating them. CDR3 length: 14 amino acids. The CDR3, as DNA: TGTGCCAGCAGCGTAGGAGGGGGAGGCACTGAAGCTTTCTTT. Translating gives CASSVGGGGTEAFF.

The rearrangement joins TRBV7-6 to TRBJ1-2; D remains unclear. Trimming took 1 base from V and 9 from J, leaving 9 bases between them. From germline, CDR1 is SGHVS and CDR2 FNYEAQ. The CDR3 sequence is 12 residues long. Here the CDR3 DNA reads TGTGCCAGCAGCTTAGGATCGACGAGCTACACCTTC. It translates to CASSLGSTSYTF.

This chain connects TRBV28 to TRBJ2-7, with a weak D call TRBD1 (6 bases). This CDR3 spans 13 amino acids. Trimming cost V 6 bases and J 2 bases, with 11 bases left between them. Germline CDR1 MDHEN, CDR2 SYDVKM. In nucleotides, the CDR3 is TGTGCCAGCAGCGACAGGTTACCCTACGAGCAGTACTTC. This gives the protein CASSDRLPYEQYF.

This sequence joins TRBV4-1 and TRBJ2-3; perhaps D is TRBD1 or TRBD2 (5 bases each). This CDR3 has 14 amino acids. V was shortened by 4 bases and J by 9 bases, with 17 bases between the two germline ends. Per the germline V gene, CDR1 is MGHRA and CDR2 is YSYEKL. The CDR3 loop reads CASSPRDLQRTQYF. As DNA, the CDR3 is TGCGCCAGCAGCCCCCGGGACCTCCAACGGACGCAGTATTTT.

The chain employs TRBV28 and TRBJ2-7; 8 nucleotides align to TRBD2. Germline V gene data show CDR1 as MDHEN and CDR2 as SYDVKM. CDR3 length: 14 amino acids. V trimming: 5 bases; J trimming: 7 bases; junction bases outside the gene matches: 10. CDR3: CASSLGGLAGEQYF. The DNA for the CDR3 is TGTGCCAGCAGTCTAGGAGGACTAGCAGGAGAGCAGTACTTC.

The DNA of the CDR3 is TGTGCCAGCAGTATAAGGAATAGCAATCAGCCCCAGCATTTT. This codes for CASSIRNSNQPQHF. The chain carries TRBV6-5 and TRBJ1-5, with D unresolved. The CDR3 spans 14 residues. V was cut by 5 bases and J by 0 bases, with 8 bases left in between. From germline, CDR1 is MNHEY and CDR2 SVGAGI.

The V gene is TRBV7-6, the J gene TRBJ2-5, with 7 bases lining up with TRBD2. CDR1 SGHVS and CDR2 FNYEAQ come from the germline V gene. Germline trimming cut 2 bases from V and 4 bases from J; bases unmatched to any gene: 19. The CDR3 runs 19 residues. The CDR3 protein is CASSLIPPQRGPGGETQYF. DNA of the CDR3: TGTGCCAGCAGCTTAATCCCCCCGCAGCGGGGCCCGGGGGGAGAGACCCAGTACTTC.

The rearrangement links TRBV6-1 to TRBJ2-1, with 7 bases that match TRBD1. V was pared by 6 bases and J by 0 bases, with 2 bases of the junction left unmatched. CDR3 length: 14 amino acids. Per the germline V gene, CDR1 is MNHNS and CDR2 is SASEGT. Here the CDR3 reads CASRNRGSYNEQFF. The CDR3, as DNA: TGTGCCAGCAGGAACAGGGGCTCCTACAATGAGCAGTTCTTC.

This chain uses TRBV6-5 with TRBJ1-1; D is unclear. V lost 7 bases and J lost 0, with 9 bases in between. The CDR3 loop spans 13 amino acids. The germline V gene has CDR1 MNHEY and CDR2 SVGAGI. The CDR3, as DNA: TGTGCCAGCATCGTCAAAATGAACACTGAAGCTTTCTTT. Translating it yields CASIVKMNTEAFF.

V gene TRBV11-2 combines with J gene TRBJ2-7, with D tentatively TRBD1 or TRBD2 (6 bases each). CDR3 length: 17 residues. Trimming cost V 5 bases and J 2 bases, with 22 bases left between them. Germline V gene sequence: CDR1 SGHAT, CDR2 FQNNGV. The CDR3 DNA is TGTGCCAGCAGCAGGGGGGTGGGAATAGCTTTTACCTACGAGCAGTACTTC. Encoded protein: CASSRGVGIAFTYEQYF.

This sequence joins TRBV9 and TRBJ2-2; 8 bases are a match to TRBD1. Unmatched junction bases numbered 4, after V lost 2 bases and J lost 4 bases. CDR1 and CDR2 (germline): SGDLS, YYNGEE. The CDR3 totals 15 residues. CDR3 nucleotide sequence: TGTGCCAGCAGCGTGACAGGGGTGGGCACCGGGGAGCTGTTTTTT. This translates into CASSVTGVGTGELFF.

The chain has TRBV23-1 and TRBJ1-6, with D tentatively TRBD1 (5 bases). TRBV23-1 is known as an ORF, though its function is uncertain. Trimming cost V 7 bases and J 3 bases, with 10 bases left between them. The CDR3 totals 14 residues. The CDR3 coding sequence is TGCGCCAGCACCCGTGGACACTATAATTCACCCCTCCACTTT. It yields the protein CASTRGHYNSPLHF.

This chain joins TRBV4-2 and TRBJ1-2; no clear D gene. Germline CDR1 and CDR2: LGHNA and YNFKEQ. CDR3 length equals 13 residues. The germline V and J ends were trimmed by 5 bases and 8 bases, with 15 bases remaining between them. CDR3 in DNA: TGTGCCAGCAGCGTCACACCCCGCGGGGGCTACACCTTC. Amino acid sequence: CASSVTPRGGYTF.

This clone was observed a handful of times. The CDR3 reads CASSLAGSGSFYEQFF. The CDR3 DNA is TGTGCCAGCAGCTTAGCGGGAAGCGGGAGTTTTTATGAGCAGTTCTTC. This chain uses TRBV7-8 with TRBJ2-1; 8 nucleotides align to TRBD2. CDR1 and CDR2 (germline): SGHVS, FQNEAQ. The CDR3 is 16 amino acids. With V trimmed by 0 bases and J by 8 bases, 9 bases remained unmatched.

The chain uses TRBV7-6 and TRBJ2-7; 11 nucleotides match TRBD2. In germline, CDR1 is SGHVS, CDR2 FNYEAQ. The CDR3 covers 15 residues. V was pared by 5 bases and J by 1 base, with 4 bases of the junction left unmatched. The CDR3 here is CASSVGTSGSYEQYF. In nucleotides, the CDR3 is TGTGCCAGCAGCGTCGGGACTAGCGGATCCTACGAGCAGTACTTC.

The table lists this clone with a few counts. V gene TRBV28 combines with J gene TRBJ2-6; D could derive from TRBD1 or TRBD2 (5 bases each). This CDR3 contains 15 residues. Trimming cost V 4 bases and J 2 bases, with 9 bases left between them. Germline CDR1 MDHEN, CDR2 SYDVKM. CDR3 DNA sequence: TGTGCCAGCAGTTCTAGGGACCCTGGGGCCAACGTCCTGACTTTC. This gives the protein CASSSRDPGANVLTF.